The present entry profiles one TCR beta chain with its context. Its antigen is still unknown. Survey level was the resolution at which the v3.0 immunoSEQ assay ran. The sequencing target was about 35,000-50,000 T-cell genomes per sample. Here immunoSEQ multiplex PCR was the method, and the copy in TCRdb shows in-frame clones only, minus some. The sample yields tens of thousands of clones, about 82% seen once. The data originate from a study of long-term antiretroviral therapy in people with HIV. Notes on the study in general: Post-ART diversity increased but stayed below transplant donor controls.

Everyone in the study who had HIV was treated in the United States. Germline CDR1 ENHRY, CDR2 SYGVKD. The CDR3 extends over 15 amino acids. The junction had 3 bases not matched to a gene; V was cut back by 4 bases and J by 1 base. The clonotype comes from a woman in her 30s with HIV. Sequences were derived from unsorted PBMCs, sampled 0.8 years after starting antiretroviral therapy. This rearrangement joins TRBV10-3 to TRBJ2-3, with 9 bases matching TRBD2. The DNA of the CDR3 is TGTGCCATCAGTGGGGGACTAGCACGCACAGATACGCAGTATTTT. Its protein is CAISGGLARTDTQYF.